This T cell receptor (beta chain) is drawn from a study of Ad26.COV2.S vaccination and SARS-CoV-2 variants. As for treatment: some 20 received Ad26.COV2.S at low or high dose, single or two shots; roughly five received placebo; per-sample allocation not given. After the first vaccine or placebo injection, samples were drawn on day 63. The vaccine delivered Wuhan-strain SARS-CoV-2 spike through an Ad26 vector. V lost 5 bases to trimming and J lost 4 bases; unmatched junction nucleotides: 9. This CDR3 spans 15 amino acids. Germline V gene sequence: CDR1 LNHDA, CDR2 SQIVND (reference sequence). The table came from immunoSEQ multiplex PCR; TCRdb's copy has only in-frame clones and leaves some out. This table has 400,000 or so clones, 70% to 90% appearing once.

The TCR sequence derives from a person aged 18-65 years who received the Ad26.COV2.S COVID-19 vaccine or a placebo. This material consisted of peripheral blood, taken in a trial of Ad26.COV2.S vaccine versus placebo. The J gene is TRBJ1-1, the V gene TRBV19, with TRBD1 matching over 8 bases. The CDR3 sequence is CASSQGAVGGTEAFF. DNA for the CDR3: TGTGCCAGTAGTCAGGGGGCCGTCGGAGGCACTGAAGCTTTCTTT.